This T cell receptor (beta chain) was sequenced in a study of cytomegalovirus exposure and HLA in healthy donors. Produced via immunoSEQ multiplex PCR; TCRdb's table is partial and in-frame only. This sample has about 360,000 clones, with just over 85% found just once. V was cut by 1 base and J by 2 bases, with 21 bases left in between. In germline, CDR1 is SGHTA, CDR2 FQGNSA. There are 18 residues in the CDR3. The sequenced material came from PBMCs. The rearrangement uses TRBV7-2 and TRBJ2-7, with D tentatively TRBD2 (6 bases). This TCR derives from a woman under 30 in good health and CMV-seronegative. The CDR3 bases are TGTGCCAGCAGCTTAGTCCACTCTGCTACTAGCCGAGCCTACGAGCAGTACTTC. Protein product: CASSLVHSATSRAYEQYF. The full variable domain, rest sourced from reference TRBV7-2 and TRBJ2-7, is GAGVSQSPSNKVTEKGKDVELRCDPISGHTALYWYRQSLGQGLEFLIYFQGNSAPDKSGLPSDRFSAERTGGSVSTLTIQRTQQEDSAVYLCASSLVHSATSRAYEQYFGPGTRLTVT.